These 30 T cell receptor beta chains came from one sample sequenced in a study of blood T cell repertoires in COVID-19. TCRdb's table, derived via immunoSEQ multiplex PCR, lists solely in-frame clones and lacks some. The sample lists approximately 76,000 clones; over 65% were seen once. The sample comprised peripheral blood. The receptors here all came from a woman aged 70 to 79 with acute or convalescent COVID-19.

The chain has TRBV4-3 and TRBJ1-6; D is ambiguous. The CDR3 spans 14 residues. CDR1 is LGHNA, CDR2 YSLEER, per germline. Trimming took 0 bases from V and 4 from J, leaving 4 bases between them. CDR3 bases: TGCGCCAGCAGCCAAGAAACATATAATTCACCCCTCCACTTT. It translates to CASSQETYNSPLHF.

The rearrangement links TRBV19 to TRBJ1-2; 7 positions match TRBD1. The CDR3 sequence is 13 residues long. The junction had 5 bases not matched to a gene; V was cut back by 8 bases and J by 2 bases. Looked up from germline, CDR1 is LNHDA and CDR2 is SQIVND (reference sequence). This chain's CDR3 is CASLGGANYGYTF. In nucleotides, the CDR3 is TGTGCCAGTCTAGGGGGCGCGAACTATGGCTACACCTTC.

This sequence joins TRBV7-2 and TRBJ1-6; D gene unclear. This CDR3 comprises 15 residues. Trimming removed 5 bases from V and 8 bases from J, with 16 bases in between. Per the germline V gene, CDR1 is SGHTA and CDR2 is FQGNSA. CDR3 protein: CASSVVALGDSPLHF. CDR3 sequence (DNA): TGTGCCAGCAGCGTCGTAGCCTTAGGAGATTCACCCCTCCACTTT.

This clone was recorded only once. This chain connects TRBV7-2 to TRBJ2-7; maybe TRBD2 (6 bases). V was clipped by 5 bases and J by 3 bases, with 17 bases between them. Germline values: CDR1 SGHTA, CDR2 FQGNSA. The CDR3 totals 15 residues. CDR3 amino acids: CASSSRDFSFYEQYF. Here the CDR3 DNA reads TGTGCCAGCAGCAGCCGGGACTTTTCTTTCTACGAGCAGTACTTC.

This clone turned up a few times. V usage is TRBV11-1 and J usage is TRBJ2-1; D is perhaps TRBD1 (6 bases). Trimming took off 5 bases at V and 3 bases at J, with 17 bases between the two ends. This CDR3 has 16 amino acids. CDR1 SGHAT and CDR2 FQDESV come from the germline V gene (reference sequence). The CDR3 DNA follows: TGTGCCAGCAGCCTTCGAGGGGGAGCTGGCTACAATGAGCAGTTCTTC. Its translation is CASSLRGGAGYNEQFF.

The chain combines TRBV27 with TRBJ2-7; 9 nucleotides line up with TRBD2. Per the germline V gene, CDR1 is MNHEY and CDR2 is SMNVEV (reference sequence). The CDR3 is 14 amino acids. V gave up 6 bases and J gave up 2 bases; unmatched junction bases: 5. As DNA, the CDR3 is TGTGCCAGCAGATTAGCGGGGGCCCCCTACGAGCAGTACTTC. It translates to CASRLAGAPYEQYF.

The rearrangement joins TRBV9 to TRBJ2-3; maybe TRBD2 (5 bases). The V and J ends lost 0 bases and 1 base respectively, with 6 bases between them. The CDR3 length is 14 residues. Germline assignment: CDR1 SGDLS and CDR2 YYNGEE. The CDR3, as DNA: TGTGCCAGCAGCGTAGAGGAGGGCACAGATACGCAGTATTTT. Protein: CASSVEEGTDTQYF. The variable domain in full, completed from reference TRBV9 and TRBJ2-3, reads DSGVTQTPKHLITATGQRVTLRCSPRSGDLSVYWYQQSLDQGLQFLIQYYNGEERAKGNILERFSAQQFPDLHSELNLSSLELGDSALYFCASSVEEGTDTQYFGPGTRLTVL.

In this sample, this clone turned up a few times. This chain links TRBV3-1 (or the pseudogene TRBV3-2) with TRBJ2-5, with TRBD1 identical over 7 bases. CDR1 and CDR2 from the germline V gene are LGHDT and YNNKEL (reference sequence). The CDR3 runs 17 residues. V lost 3 bases and J lost 2; bases outside the gene matches: 12. The CDR3 loop reads CASSHRLTGSIQETQYF. CDR3 DNA: TGTGCCAGCAGCCACAGACTGACAGGGAGTATTCAAGAGACCCAGTACTTC.

The V call is TRBV5-6, the J call TRBJ1-5, with no clear D. Germline V CDR1 and CDR2: SGHDT, YYEEEE. The CDR3 contains 13 residues. Trimming left V 0 bases short and J 7 bases short, with 8 bases between. CDR3: CASSLARGQPQHF. The CDR3, as DNA: TGTGCCAGCAGCTTGGCCCGCGGGCAGCCCCAGCATTTT.

This clone showed up just once. The V gene is TRBV5-6, the J gene TRBJ1-2; TRBD1 might be the D (5 bases). Deletions cut 2 bases from V and 7 bases from J, with 9 bases between. Germline CDR1 reads SGHDT; CDR2 reads YYEEEE. The CDR3 is 12 amino acids. CDR3: CASSFTGTGYTF. The CDR3 DNA is TGTGCCAGCAGCTTCACAGGCACTGGCTACACCTTC.

The chain combines TRBV28 with TRBJ2-3; TRBD2 might be the D (5 bases). Germline V gene data show CDR1 as MDHEN and CDR2 as SYDVKM. The V end was cut by 6 bases, the J end by 2 bases, with 12 bases between. This CDR3 region has 14 residues. CDR3 coding DNA: TGTGCCAGCAGCCCTGGAGGAGTCACAGATACGCAGTATTTT. Encoded protein: CASSPGGVTDTQYF.

The CDR3 sequence: CASSVGGSGTGELFF. DNA of the CDR3: TGTGCCAGCAGCGTAGGCGGGAGTGGCACCGGGGAGCTGTTTTTT. The chain is built from TRBV9 and TRBJ2-2, with 7 nucleotides matching TRBD2. The V segment lost 0 bases and the J segment 4 bases; nucleotides outside the gene matches: 3. This CDR3 has 15 residues. Germline CDR1 reads SGDLS; CDR2 reads YYNGEE.

The gene calls are TRBV6-2 or TRBV6-3 and TRBJ2-4, with 11 bases identical to TRBD2. V lost 2 bases, J lost 2 bases, and 5 bases stayed unmatched. The CDR3 consists of 17 residues. CDR1 and CDR2 from the germline V gene are MNHEY and SVGEGT. Here the CDR3 reads CASSYPTSGSSKNIQYF. The CDR3 DNA follows: TGTGCCAGCAGTTACCCTACTAGCGGGAGCTCCAAAAACATTCAGTACTTC.

The gene calls are TRBV27 and TRBJ1-6, with 7 positions matching TRBD1. V shed 3 bases and J 10 bases; nucleotides not matched to a gene: 9. The CDR3 consists of 15 residues. The germline gives CDR1 MNHEY, CDR2 SMNVEV (reference sequence). This CDR3 is CASSFGRGGGSPLHF. The CDR3 region has the DNA TGTGCCAGCAGTTTTGGGAGAGGGGGCGGATCACCCCTCCACTTT.

V usage is TRBV28 and J usage is TRBJ1-2, with D perhaps matching TRBD1 (5 bases). The ends were cut back, 6 bases at V and 4 bases at J, with 9 bases in the middle. CDR1 and CDR2 (germline): MDHEN, SYDVKM. The CDR3 extends over 12 amino acids. Here the CDR3 DNA reads TGTGCCAGCAGGGCAGGGTCCTATGGCTACACCTTC. Encoded protein: CASRAGSYGYTF.

V and J are TRBV29-1 and TRBJ2-1, with D tentatively TRBD2 (5 bases). CDR1 is SQVTM and CDR2 is ANQGSEA in the germline V gene. V dropped 3 bases and J dropped 8 bases, with 23 bases sitting between them. CDR3 size: 16 residues. CDR3 sequence (DNA): TGCAGCGTTGACCCGCGCGCCCCCTCCTATAGCGATGAGCAGTTCTTC. This translates into CSVDPRAPSYSDEQFF.

V usage is TRBV27 and J usage is TRBJ1-1; 7 bases fit TRBD1. Trimming cost V 6 bases and J 1 base; bases outside gene matches: 11. CDR3 size: 16 residues. Germline V lookup: CDR1 MNHEY, CDR2 SMNVEV (reference sequence). CDR3 protein: CASSLTGSGRNTEAFF. CDR3 DNA: TGTGCCAGCAGCCTGACAGGGTCCGGTAGGAACACTGAAGCTTTCTTT.

In this sample, this clone turned up many times. The V and J genes are TRBV5-6 and TRBJ1-5, with 7 bases matching TRBD1. The germline V gene encodes CDR1 SGHDT and CDR2 YYEEEE. With 0 bases clipped from V and 5 bases from J, the junction kept 5 bases outside the gene matches. This CDR3 is built from 15 residues. This chain's CDR3 is CASSLGGGGYQPQHF. The DNA for the CDR3 is TGTGCCAGCAGCTTGGGAGGAGGGGGCTATCAGCCCCAGCATTTT.

The J gene is TRBJ1-1, the V gene TRBV7-2; D unresolved. Per germline, CDR1 SGHTA and CDR2 FQGNSA. Trimming shortened V by 1 base and J by 5 bases, and 8 bases separated the two germline ends. The CDR3 length is 13 residues. CDR3 protein: CASSLEPETEAFF. CDR3 sequence (DNA): TGTGCCAGCAGCTTAGAACCGGAGACTGAAGCTTTCTTT.

The V call is TRBV2, the J call TRBJ1-6; tentative D call: TRBD1 (6 bases). Trimming cost V 7 bases and J 8 bases, with 18 bases left between them. CDR1 SNHLY and CDR2 FYNNEI come from the germline V gene. The CDR3 runs to 15 residues. The CDR3 DNA reads TGTGCCAGCACCATGGTAGGGAAGGGGGATTCACCCCTCCACTTT. Protein product: CASTMVGKGDSPLHF.

This clone occurred once. The chain is built from TRBV7-2 and TRBJ2-2, with D perhaps matching TRBD1 (6 bases). V lost 8 bases, J lost 2 bases, and 15 bases lay in between. Per germline, CDR1 SGHTA and CDR2 FQGNSA. The CDR3 covers 15 residues. The CDR3 here is CASRYTGYNTGELFF. The CDR3 DNA sequence: TGTGCCAGCCGCTATACAGGGTATAACACCGGGGAGCTGTTTTTT. Combining the CDR3 with reference TRBV7-2 and TRBJ2-2 gives the whole variable domain GAGVSQSPSNKVTEKGKDVELRCDPISGHTALYWYRQSLGQGLEFLIYFQGNSAPDKSGLPSDRFSAERTGGSVSTLTIQRTQQEDSAVYLCASRYTGYNTGELFFGEGSRLTVL.

V usage is TRBV27 and J usage is TRBJ1-2; 8 bases match TRBD1. Germline V gene sequence: CDR1 MNHEY, CDR2 SMNVEV (reference sequence). The CDR3 runs to 16 residues. Trimming cost V 6 bases and J 0 bases; bases outside gene matches: 9. Here the CDR3 reads CASSNPGQGANYGYTF. CDR3 nucleotides: TGTGCCAGCAGCAACCCCGGACAGGGAGCTAACTATGGCTACACCTTC.

This chain connects TRBV4-2 to TRBJ2-1, with TRBD1 matching over 10 bases. The germline CDR1 and CDR2 sequences are LGHNA and YNFKEQ. V gave up 4 bases and J gave up 7 bases; unmatched junction bases: 4. CDR3 size: 14 residues. The CDR3 coding sequence is TGTGCCAGCAGCCGACAGGGGGCCGGGAATGAGCAGTTCTTC. It specifies CASSRQGAGNEQFF.

This clone was picked up a small number of times. This chain uses TRBV9 with TRBJ1-3; the D gene is possibly TRBD1 (5 bases). The CDR3 totals 15 residues. CDR1 SGDLS and CDR2 YYNGEE come from the germline V gene. Between the trimmed V and J ends, which lost 0 bases and 3 bases, there was a span of 10 bases. DNA for the CDR3: TGTGCCAGCAGCGTAGGGGGCGTCTTTGGAAACACCATATATTTT. This gives the protein CASSVGGVFGNTIYF.

V usage is TRBV11-2 and J usage is TRBJ2-7; no firm D call. Germline assignment: CDR1 SGHAT and CDR2 FQNNGV. V shed 0 bases and J shed 11 bases, with 11 bases lying between them. The CDR3 contains 12 residues. CDR3 loop: CASSLDRQNEYF. CDR3 DNA sequence: TGTGCCAGCAGCTTAGATCGCCAGAACGAGTACTTC.

The chain employs TRBV10-1 and TRBJ2-3; D remains ambiguous. Per the germline V gene, CDR1 is WNHNN and CDR2 is SYGVQD (reference sequence). There are 13 residues in the CDR3. V dropped 3 bases and J dropped 3 bases, with 7 bases sitting between them. The CDR3 protein is CASSETPTDTQYF. CDR3 coding DNA: TGCGCCAGCAGTGAAACACCGACAGATACGCAGTATTTT.

The chain uses TRBV20-1 and TRBJ2-7, with 8 positions matching TRBD1. The CDR3 is 15 residues long. Germline V gives CDR1 DFQATT, CDR2 SNEGSKA (reference sequence). The ends lost 3 bases at V and 2 bases at J; junction bases unmatched: 9. The CDR3: CSASGQGATTYEQYF. CDR3 in DNA: TGCAGTGCTAGTGGGCAGGGGGCCACAACCTACGAGCAGTACTTC.

The rearrangement uses TRBV7-8 and TRBJ2-7; 13 bases match TRBD2. Germline V gene data show CDR1 as SGHVS and CDR2 as FQNEAQ. Germline trimming cut 6 bases from V and 4 bases from J; bases unmatched to any gene: 3. The CDR3 length is 14 residues. CDR3 region: CASRQTSGGYEQYF. In nucleotides, the CDR3 is TGTGCCAGCAGACAGACTAGCGGGGGGTACGAGCAGTACTTC.

The chain has TRBV29-1 and TRBJ1-3, with D tentatively TRBD1 (5 bases). Trimming took 6 bases from V and 0 from J, leaving 18 bases between them. The CDR3 consists of 16 residues. Germline V gene data show CDR1 as SQVTM and CDR2 as ANQGSEA. CDR3 residues: CSVDEMGGSSGNTIYF. As DNA, the CDR3 is TGCAGCGTCGATGAGATGGGGGGGAGCTCTGGAAACACCATATATTTT.

V usage is TRBV18 and J usage is TRBJ2-2; D is unresolved. V lost 3 bases and J lost 5, with 4 bases in between. The CDR3 has 12 amino acids. CDR1 and CDR2 from the germline V gene are KGHSH and LQKENI. CDR3 in amino acids: CASSPETGELFF. In nucleotides, the CDR3 is TGTGCCAGCTCACCGGAGACCGGGGAGCTGTTTTTT. Full variable domain (remainder filled in from reference TRBV18 and TRBJ2-2): NAGVMQNPRHLVRRRGQEARLRCSPMKGHSHVYWYRQLPEEGLKFMVYLQKENIIDESGMPKERFSAEFPKEGPSILRIQQVVRGDSAAYFCASSPETGELFFGEGSRLTVL.